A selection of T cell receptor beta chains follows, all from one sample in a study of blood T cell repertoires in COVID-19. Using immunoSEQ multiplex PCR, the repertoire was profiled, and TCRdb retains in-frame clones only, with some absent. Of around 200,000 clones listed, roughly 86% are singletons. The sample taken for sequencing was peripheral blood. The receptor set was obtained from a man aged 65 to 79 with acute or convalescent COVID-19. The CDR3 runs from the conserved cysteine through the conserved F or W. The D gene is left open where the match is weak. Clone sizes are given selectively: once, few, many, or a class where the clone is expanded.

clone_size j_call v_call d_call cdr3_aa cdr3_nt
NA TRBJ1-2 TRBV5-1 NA CASSLEGGGGYTF TGCGCCAGCAGCTTGGAGGGCGGGGGAGGCTACACCTTC
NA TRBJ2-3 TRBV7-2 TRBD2 CASSPWGGAGGRTDTQYF TGTGCCAGCAGCCCTTGGGGCGGAGCGGGGGGCCGCACAGATACGCAGTATTTT
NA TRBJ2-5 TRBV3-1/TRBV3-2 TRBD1 CASSRTGHGETQYF TGTGCCAGCAGCCGGACAGGGCACGGGGAGACCCAGTACTTC
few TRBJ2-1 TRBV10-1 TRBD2 CASSVSGSGNEQFF TGCGCCAGCAGTGTTAGCGGGAGTGGTAATGAGCAGTTCTTC
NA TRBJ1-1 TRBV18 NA CASSPQAPRGTEAFF TGTGCCAGCTCACCACAGGCCCCCAGAGGGACTGAAGCTTTCTTT
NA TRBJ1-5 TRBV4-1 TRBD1 CASSQPEWWDRGYSNQPQHF TGCGCCAGCAGCCAACCGGAATGGTGGGACAGGGGGTATAGCAATCAGCCCCAGCATTTT
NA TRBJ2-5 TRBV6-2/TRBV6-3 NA CASSYLSGAQETQYF TGTGCCAGCAGTTACCTCAGCGGAGCCCAAGAGACCCAGTACTTC
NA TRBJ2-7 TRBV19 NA CASNPAGTYEQYF TGTGCCAGTAACCCCGCGGGAACCTACGAGCAGTACTTC
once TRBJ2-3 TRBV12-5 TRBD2 CASGRTSETDTQYF TGTGCTAGTGGTCGGACTAGCGAGACAGATACGCAGTATTTT
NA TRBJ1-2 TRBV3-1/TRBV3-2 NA CASSQEWAPYGYTF TGTGCCAGCAGCCAAGAATGGGCCCCCTATGGCTACACCTTC
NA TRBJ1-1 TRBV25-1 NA CASSDPSGRISTEAFF TGTGCCAGCAGTGATCCATCAGGGAGGATCAGCACTGAAGCTTTCTTT
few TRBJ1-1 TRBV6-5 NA CASIWGGEAFF TGTGCCAGCATCTGGGGGGGGGAAGCTTTCTTT
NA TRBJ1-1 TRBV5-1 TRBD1 CASSLGDRGTEAFF TGCGCCAGCAGCTTGGGGGACAGGGGCACTGAAGCTTTCTTT
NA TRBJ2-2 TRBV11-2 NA CASSLDPGSGELFF TGTGCCAGCAGCTTAGATCCGGGATCTGGGGAGCTGTTTTTT
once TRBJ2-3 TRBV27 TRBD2 CASSRTSGTDTQYF TGTGCCAGCAGTCGGACTAGCGGGACAGATACGCAGTATTTT
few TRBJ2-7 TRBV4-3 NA CASSQVWRAEVRGEQYF TGCGCCAGCAGCCAAGTTTGGAGGGCCGAGGTTCGTGGGGAGCAGTACTTC
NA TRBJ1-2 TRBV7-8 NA CASSSTGYGYTF TGTGCCAGCAGCTCGACAGGCTATGGCTACACCTTC
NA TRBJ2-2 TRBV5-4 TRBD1 CASSLTGGNSRVTGELFF TGTGCCAGCAGCTTGACAGGGGGCAATTCGCGGGTTACCGGGGAGCTGTTTTTT
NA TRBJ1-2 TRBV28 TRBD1 CASSQTGEGYTF TGTGCCAGCAGCCAGACAGGGGAAGGCTACACCTTC
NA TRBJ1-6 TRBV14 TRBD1 CASSQEWRQGDNSPLHF TGTGCCAGCAGCCAAGAATGGCGACAGGGGGATAATTCACCCCTCCACTTT
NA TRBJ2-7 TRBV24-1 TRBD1 CATSDPGTGKPYEQYF TGTGCCACCAGTGACCCGGGGACAGGGAAACCCTACGAGCAGTACTTC
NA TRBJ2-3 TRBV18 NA CASSPTLTGRTDTQYF TGTGCCAGCTCACCAACTTTAACAGGCCGCACAGATACGCAGTATTTT
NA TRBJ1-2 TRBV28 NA CASSPAGGGNYGYTF TGTGCCAGCAGCCCAGCCGGTGGGGGCAACTATGGCTACACCTTC
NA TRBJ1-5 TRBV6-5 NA CASNVGQGNQPQHF TGTGCCAGCAACGTGGGACAAGGCAATCAGCCCCAGCATTTT
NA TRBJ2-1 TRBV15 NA CATSRDWLTYNEQFF TGTGCCACCAGCAGAGATTGGCTCACCTACAATGAGCAGTTCTTC
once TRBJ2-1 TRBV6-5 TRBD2 CASSYTGLTLNEQFF TGTGCCAGCAGTTACACGGGACTAACTTTGAATGAGCAGTTCTTC
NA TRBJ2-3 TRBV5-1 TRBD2 CASSLSAGVTDTQYF TGCGCCAGCAGCTTGTCCGCGGGAGTGACAGATACGCAGTATTTT
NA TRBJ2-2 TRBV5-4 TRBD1 CASSLMGQRTGELFF TGTGCCAGCAGCTTGATGGGACAGCGGACCGGGGAGCTGTTTTTT
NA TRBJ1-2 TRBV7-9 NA CASSPRGGYGYTF TGTGCCAGCAGCCCCCGGGGGGGCTATGGCTACACCTTC
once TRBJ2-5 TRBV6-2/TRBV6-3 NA CASSTDRPYQETQYF TGTGCCAGCAGCACTGACAGACCTTACCAAGAGACCCAGTACTTC
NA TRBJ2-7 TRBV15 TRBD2 CATSSLSGSYEQYF TGTGCCACCAGCAGTCTTAGCGGGAGCTACGAGCAGTACTTC
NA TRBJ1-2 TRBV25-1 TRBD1 CASSNYRGEDYGYTF TGTGCCAGCAGTAACTACAGGGGAGAGGACTATGGCTACACCTTC
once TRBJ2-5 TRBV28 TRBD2 CASSFWGLAGEETQYF TGTGCCAGCAGTTTTTGGGGACTAGCGGGAGAAGAGACCCAGTACTTC
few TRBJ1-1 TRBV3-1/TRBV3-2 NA CASGQLTTEAFF TGTGCCAGTGGACAGCTGACCACTGAAGCTTTCTTT
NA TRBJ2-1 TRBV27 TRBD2 CASSFPGLAIDEQFF TGTGCCAGCAGTTTCCCGGGACTAGCGATAGATGAGCAGTTCTTC